This entry lists 20 T cell receptor beta chains sequenced from one sample in a study of T cells in Graves' hyperthyroidism and ophthalmopathy. From RNA transcripts, TCR beta CDR3 regions were amplified. First-round RT-PCR with HTBI primers amplified the TCR CDR3 region. TCRdb fed the multiplex PCR reads into MiXCR, producing one record per CDR3 protein. There are hundreds of thousands of distinct CDR3 sequences in the sample; 12% to 15% occur only once, and about 21% lies in the top ten. Sequencing input: blood. The source of these receptors is a woman aged 55-70 years with Graves' ophthalmopathy.

The rearrangement joins TRBV4-1 to TRBJ2-7; TRBD1 matches at 8 bases. Germline CDR1 and CDR2: MGHRA and YSYEKL. The J segment lost 2 bases and the V segment lost 1 base, leaving 13 bases of the junction unmatched. CDR3 length: 18 residues. The CDR3 loop is CASSQVSHRGQGTYEQYF. The CDR3 bases are TGCGCCAGCAGCCAAGTTTCCCATAGAGGACAGGGAACCTACGAGCAGTACTTC.

This clonotype was seen ten or more times. The V and J genes are TRBV12-3 or TRBV12-4 and TRBJ2-7, with TRBD2 matching 11 bases. Germline trimming cut 4 bases from V and 2 bases from J; bases unmatched to any gene: 10. The CDR3 loop spans 17 amino acids. The CDR3 spells CASSSGLAASSPYEQYF. CDR3 bases: TGTGCCAGCAGTTCGGGACTAGCGGCTTCATCCCCCTACGAGCAGTACTTC.

This clonotype was observed many times. The V and J genes are TRBV30 and TRBJ2-1; 11 bases are shared with TRBD2. After removal of 2 bases from V and 7 bases from J, the junction contained 7 bases not matched to a gene. CDR1 GTSNPN and CDR2 SVGIG come from the germline V gene (reference sequence). This CDR3 is 15 amino acids long. In nucleotides, the CDR3 is TGTGCCTGGAGTACCGGGGTAGCGGGGGGGAATGAGCAGTTCTTC. Protein: CAWSTGVAGGNEQFF.

This clonotype showed up many times. The chain links TRBV6-2 or TRBV6-3 to TRBJ2-3; D is ambiguous. CDR3 size: 16 residues. The germline V gene has CDR1 MNHEY and CDR2 SVGEGT. V was clipped by 6 bases and J by 0 bases, with 16 bases between them. CDR3 sequence reads: CASRTPSADSTDTQYF. CDR3 bases: TGTGCCAGCAGGACCCCCTCTGCAGATAGCACAGATACGCAGTATTTT.

The rearrangement joins TRBV12-3 or TRBV12-4 to TRBJ2-1; D may correspond to TRBD1 or TRBD2 (5 bases each). CDR3 length: 14 amino acids. V shed 6 bases and J shed 12 bases, with 21 bases lying between them. CDR3 DNA sequence: TGTGCCAGCAGCCCGATAACCGGGACCCCCCGGCAGTTCTTC. Translation gives CASSPITGTPRQFF.

Comments on this clonotype: A much larger clone differs by one base, so this may be a read error. The rearrangement joins TRBV28 to TRBJ2-7; perhaps TRBD2 as D (5 bases). There are 16 residues in the CDR3. Germline V gene sequence: CDR1 MDHEN, CDR2 SYDVKM. Trimming shortened V by 5 bases and J by 3 bases, and 20 bases separated the two germline ends. The CDR3 bases are TGTGCCAGCAGTCCAGCCGGGATAGGCTACAGCTACGAGCAGTACTTC. It translates to CASSPAGIGYSYEQYF.

The table lists this clonotype with many counts. The chain links TRBV2 to TRBJ2-7; 11 positions agree with TRBD1. The CDR3 length is 15 residues. Germline trimming cut 6 bases from V and 1 base from J; bases unmatched to any gene: 5. CDR1 SNHLY and CDR2 FYNNEI come from the germline V gene. The DNA for the CDR3 is TGTGCCAGCAGACTTGGACAGGGGGCTTCCTACGAGCAGTACTTC. Its protein is CASRLGQGASYEQYF.

Note on this clonotype: An end of the junction differs from the germline gene, which may be a read error. The CDR3 protein is CASSFPTSGMDEQSF. For the CDR3, the DNA is TGTGCCAGCAGTTTCCCGACTAGCGGGATGGATGAGCAGTCCTTC. This chain links TRBV28 with TRBJ2-1, with 11 bases aligning to TRBD2. Germline CDR1 is MDHEN and CDR2 is SYDVKM. This CDR3 spans 15 amino acids.

This chain's CDR3 is CAWSVLGETQYF. The CDR3 nucleotides read TGTGCCTGGAGTGTTTTGGGGGAGACCCAGTACTTC. The rearrangement joins TRBV30 to TRBJ2-5; D ambiguous. The germline V gene has CDR1 GTSNPN and CDR2 SVGIG (reference sequence). This CDR3 comprises 12 residues. The ends were cut back, 0 bases at V and 5 bases at J, with 7 bases in the middle.

This clonotype came up many times. V gene TRBV7-3 combines with J gene TRBJ2-2; no reliable D call. Germline V gene sequence: CDR1 SGHTA, CDR2 FQGTGA. The CDR3 is made up of 13 amino acids. Trimming took 5 bases from V and 5 from J, leaving 9 bases between them. The CDR3 protein is CASSETLTGELFF. CDR3 sequence (DNA): TGTGCCAGCAGCGAGACCTTAACCGGGGAGCTGTTTTTT.

This clonotype has a count of ten or more. This chain joins TRBV11-2 and TRBJ2-1; 11 positions agree with TRBD1. The CDR3 has 18 amino acids. From germline, CDR1 is SGHAT and CDR2 FQNNGV. Unmatched junction bases numbered 10, after V lost 6 bases and J lost 0 bases. The CDR3: CASSSGQGVTSSYNEQFF. In nucleotides, the CDR3 is TGTGCCAGCAGTTCGGGACAGGGGGTTACGAGCTCCTACAATGAGCAGTTCTTC.

This clonotype was counted ten times or more. The rearrangement uses TRBV28 and TRBJ2-5; D could derive from TRBD1 or TRBD2 (5 bases each). Deletions cut 5 bases from V and 4 bases from J, with 14 bases between. The germline V gene encodes CDR1 MDHEN and CDR2 SYDVKM. The CDR3 runs 14 residues. For the CDR3, the DNA is TGTGCCAGCAGTCCCCGGGACGGTCGAGAGACCCAGTACTTC. This encodes CASSPRDGRETQYF.

Comments on this clonotype: A much larger clone differs by one base, so this may be a read error. The V gene is TRBV20-1, the J gene TRBJ1-2; no clear D. V gave up 6 bases and J gave up 5 bases, with 13 bases separating them. Germline V CDR1 and CDR2: DFQATT, SNEGSKA (reference sequence). CDR3 size: 12 residues. CDR3: CSAAEAGYGYTF. As DNA, the CDR3 is TGCAGTGCCGCTGAGGCCGGATATGGCTACACCTTC.

The chain carries TRBV5-1 and TRBJ2-7, with D possibly TRBD2 on 5 matching bases. The germline CDR1 and CDR2 sequences are SGHRS and YFSETQ. The CDR3 length is 16 residues. V lost 0 bases to trimming and J lost 3 bases, with 16 bases between them. The CDR3, as DNA: TGCGCCAGCAGCTTGGATTCGAGCGGAGTAATCTACGAGCAGTACTTC. Translated: CASSLDSSGVIYEQYF.

The sample holds many counts of this clonotype. This chain links TRBV6-1 with TRBJ2-5, with 11 bases matching TRBD2. This CDR3 has 14 residues. V was clipped by 6 bases and J by 4 bases; unmatched bases: 4. Germline V lookup: CDR1 MNHNS, CDR2 SASEGT. The CDR3, as DNA: TGTGCCAGCAGAACGGGGACTAGCGGAGAGACCCAGTACTTC. This gives the protein CASRTGTSGETQYF.

In its sample, this clonotype was seen many times. The V call is TRBV11-2, the J call TRBJ2-2, with D uncertain. Trimming stripped 2 bases from V and 4 bases from J, with 5 bases between. This CDR3 is 13 amino acids long. CDR1 is SGHAT, CDR2 FQNNGV, per germline. CDR3 bases: TGTGCCAGCAGCTTACCTTCCACCGGGGAGCTGTTTTTT. It translates to CASSLPSTGELFF.

The gene calls are TRBV12-3 or TRBV12-4 and TRBJ2-4; 15 nucleotides align to TRBD2. This CDR3 has 18 residues. V lost 4 bases, J lost 0 bases, and 4 bases stayed unmatched. The CDR3 sequence: CASSSGLAGGRAKNIQYF. CDR3 coding DNA: TGTGCCAGCAGTTCCGGACTAGCGGGAGGGCGAGCCAAAAACATTCAGTACTTC.

This clonotype was observed a handful of times. The V call is TRBV7-8, the J call TRBJ2-5; D may be TRBD2 (5 bases). This CDR3 region has 13 residues. Trimming stripped 3 bases from V and 2 bases from J, with 7 bases between. From germline, CDR1 is SGHVS and CDR2 FQNEAQ. CDR3: CASSFTRQETQYF. CDR3 in DNA: TGTGCCAGCAGCTTTACTAGGCAAGAGACCCAGTACTTC.

This chain joins TRBV11-2 and TRBJ2-3; 8 bases are shared with TRBD2. There are 16 residues in the CDR3. The trim removed 1 base at V and 6 bases at J, leaving 9 bases unmatched. Germline V lookup: CDR1 SGHAT, CDR2 FQNNGV. This CDR3 is CASSLGTSGRGDTQYF. CDR3 bases: TGTGCCAGCAGCTTAGGCACTAGCGGAAGGGGGGATACGCAGTATTTT. The variable domain in full, completed from reference TRBV11-2 and TRBJ2-3, reads EAGVAQSPRYKIIEKRQSVAFWCNPISGHATLYWYQQILGQGPKLLIQFQNNGVVDDSQLPKDRFSAERLKGVDSTLKIQPAKLEDSAVYLCASSLGTSGRGDTQYFGPGTRLTVL.

Ten or more counts support this clonotype. The chain employs TRBV11-2 and TRBJ2-1; a weak D match, TRBD2 (6 bases). The CDR3 length is 11 residues. Germline-derived CDR1 and CDR2 are SGHAT and FQNNGV. Trimming removed 5 bases at V and 9 bases at J, with 8 bases between. CDR3 sequence: CASSPGGEQFF. CDR3 sequence (DNA): TGTGCCAGCAGCCCCGGGGGTGAGCAGTTCTTC.